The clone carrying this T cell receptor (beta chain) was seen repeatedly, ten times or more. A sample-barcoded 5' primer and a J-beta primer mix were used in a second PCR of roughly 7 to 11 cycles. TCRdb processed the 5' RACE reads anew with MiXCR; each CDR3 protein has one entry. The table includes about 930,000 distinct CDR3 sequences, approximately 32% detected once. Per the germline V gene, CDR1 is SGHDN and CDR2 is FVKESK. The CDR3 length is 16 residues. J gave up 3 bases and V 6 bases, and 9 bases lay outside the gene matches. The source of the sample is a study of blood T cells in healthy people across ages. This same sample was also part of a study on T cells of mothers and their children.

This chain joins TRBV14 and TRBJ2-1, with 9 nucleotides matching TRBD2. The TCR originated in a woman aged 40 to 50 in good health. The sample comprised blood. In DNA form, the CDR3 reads TGTGCCAGCAGTGGTCTAGCGGGGATAGGCTACAATGAGCAGTTCTTC. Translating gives CASSGLAGIGYNEQFF.